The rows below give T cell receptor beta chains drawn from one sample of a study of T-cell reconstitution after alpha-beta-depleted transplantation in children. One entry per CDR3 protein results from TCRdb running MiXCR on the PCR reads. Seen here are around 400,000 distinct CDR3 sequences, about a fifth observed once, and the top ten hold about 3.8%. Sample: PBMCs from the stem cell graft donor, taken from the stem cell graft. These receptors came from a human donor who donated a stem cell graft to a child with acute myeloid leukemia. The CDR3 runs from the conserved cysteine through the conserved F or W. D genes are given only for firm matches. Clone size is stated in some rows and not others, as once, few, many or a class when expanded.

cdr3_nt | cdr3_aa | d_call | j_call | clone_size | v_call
TGTGCCAGCAGGGGGCAGGGTCGCAACGAGCAGTACTTC | CASRGQGRNEQYF | . | TRBJ2-7 | few | TRBV27
TGTGCCAGCAGTTATGGTGGTAATGAGCAGTTCTTC | CASSYGGNEQFF | . | TRBJ2-1 | many | TRBV6-6
TGTGCCAGCAGCACGGGACTAGCTTTCACTTCGGATGAGCAGTTCTTC | CASSTGLAFTSDEQFF | TRBD2 | TRBJ2-1 | many | TRBV7-2
TGCGCCAGCAGCTTGGCTGGAGCCCATAACGAGCAGTACTTC | CASSLAGAHNEQYF | . | TRBJ2-7 | few | TRBV5-1
TGCAGTGCTAGAGATCCGGGAGCGAACACCGGGGAGCTGTTTTTT | CSARDPGANTGELFF | . | TRBJ2-2 | few | TRBV20-1
TGTGCCAGCAGTCAGGGACTAGCCCTGTGGGAGCAGTACTTC | CASSQGLALWEQYF | TRBD2 | TRBJ2-7 | . | TRBV12-3/TRBV12-4
TGCGCCAGCAGCCAACGCTCCGCTGACCAGTACACAGATACGCAGTATTTT | CASSQRSADQYTDTQYF | . | TRBJ2-3 | few | TRBV4-3
TGTGCCAGCAGTGAATCATCGGGGGGGGAAGAGCAGTTCTTC | CASSESSGGEEQFF | TRBD2 | TRBJ2-1 | . | TRBV25-1
TGTGCCAGCAGCCTAGGACAGGGGACGAGGCCGGCAGATACGCAGTATTTT | CASSLGQGTRPADTQYF | TRBD1 | TRBJ2-3 | few | TRBV12-3/TRBV12-4
TGTGCCATCAGTGAGGGGAGTGGGGGAATTAATGAGCAGTTCTTC | CAISEGSGGINEQFF | . | TRBJ2-1 | few | TRBV10-3
TGCAGCGGTGGCAGTGATCGCGAAAAACTGTTTTTT | CSGGSDREKLFF | . | TRBJ1-4 | few | TRBV29-1
TGTGCCAGCAGTCCCCTCCTCGGGACAGAAGATGGCTACACCTTC | CASSPLLGTEDGYTF | TRBD1 | TRBJ1-2 | . | TRBV25-1
TGTGCCACCAATGGCAGTTCCCTCCAAGAGACCCAGTACTTC | CATNGSSLQETQYF | . | TRBJ2-5 | few | TRBV24-1
TGTGCCAGCAGCAAAACCCAGGATTCCTCTGGGGCCAACGTCCTGACTTTC | CASSKTQDSSGANVLTF | . | TRBJ2-6 | . | TRBV21-1
TGCGCCAGCAGCCCTACCGGACTAGCGGGAGGGCCATGGGCCTACAATGAGCAGTTCTTC | CASSPTGLAGGPWAYNEQFF | TRBD2 | TRBJ2-1 | . | TRBV4-1
TGCAGTGCCGCACAGGGGTGGTATCAGCCCCAGCATTTT | CSAAQGWYQPQHF | TRBD1 | TRBJ1-5 | . | TRBV20-1
TGCAGCGTTGAATGGGCGTCCACCGGGGAGCTGTTTTTT | CSVEWASTGELFF | . | TRBJ2-2 | few | TRBV29-1
TGCAGTGCTAGAGAGTGGGTTTCTAGCGGAAATCCCTACGAGCAGTACTTC | CSAREWVSSGNPYEQYF | TRBD2 | TRBJ2-7 | . | TRBV20-1
TGTGCCAGCAGTGCGTCTAGCGGGAAAGTAGGTGAGCAGTTCTTC | CASSASSGKVGEQFF | TRBD2 | TRBJ2-1 | few | TRBV6-1
TGTGCCAGCAGTTATCGGGGGAGGGAGACCCAGTACTTC | CASSYRGRETQYF | . | TRBJ2-5 | . | TRBV28
TGTGCCAGCACCCGCGGGAGCTCCTACGAGCAGTACTTC | CASTRGSSYEQYF | TRBD2 | TRBJ2-7 | . | TRBV6-2/TRBV6-3
TGTGCCACCGGAGGGCCGTACAATGAGCAGTTCTTC | CATGGPYNEQFF | . | TRBJ2-1 | few | TRBV6-5
TGCAGTGTACGGACGGCCTCTGGAAACACCATATATTTT | CSVRTASGNTIYF | . | TRBJ1-3 | many | TRBV20-1
TGTGCCAGCAGTTACTCTGGACGGCGGAGTGAAAAACTGTTTTTT | CASSYSGRRSEKLFF | . | TRBJ1-4 | . | TRBV6-5
TGTGCCAGCAGCTTAATGGGGCAGGGGAACACTGAAGCTTTCTTT | CASSLMGQGNTEAFF | . | TRBJ1-1 | . | TRBV7-9
TGTGCCACCAGTGATTCGGGAGTCTCCTACAATGAGCAGTTCTTC | CATSDSGVSYNEQFF | . | TRBJ2-1 | . | TRBV24-1
TGTGCCAGCAGCGTAGATGAAGAGACCCAGTACTTC | CASSVDEETQYF | . | TRBJ2-5 | . | TRBV9
TGTGCCAGCAGTGAAGGGGGACGGGAGAGTGAAGCTTTCTTT | CASSEGGRESEAFF | . | TRBJ1-1 | . | TRBV25-1
TGCAGTGCTAGACAGGGGGCGGGCGGCTACACCTTC | CSARQGAGGYTF | TRBD1 | TRBJ1-2 | few | TRBV20-1
TGTGCCATCGGGACAGGGGCCGAAAAACTGTTTTTT | CAIGTGAEKLFF | TRBD1 | TRBJ1-4 | . | TRBV10-3
TGTGCCAGCAGTCGAACTAGCGGTTCTAGCACAGATACGCAGTATTTT | CASSRTSGSSTDTQYF | TRBD2 | TRBJ2-3 | . | TRBV14
TGTGCCAGCAGGTTACAGGGGGGGCCATCTCAGCCCCAGCATTTT | CASRLQGGPSQPQHF | TRBD1 | TRBJ1-5 | few | TRBV12-3/TRBV12-4
TGTGCCAGCAATGGAGCCGTGACTAACTATGGCTACACCTTC | CASNGAVTNYGYTF | . | TRBJ1-2 | few | TRBV6-1
TGTGCCAGCAGCCCAACAGGGGCCTCCCACGAGCAGTACTTC | CASSPTGASHEQYF | TRBD1 | TRBJ2-7 | . | TRBV7-3
TGTGCCAGCAGCTTAGATGGTAGGGCTCTAGAGCAGTACTTC | CASSLDGRALEQYF | . | TRBJ2-7 | . | TRBV7-9
TGCAGTGCTAGGGTCCTCGGCGGGTTTAGCTCCTACAATGAGCAGTTCTTC | CSARVLGGFSSYNEQFF | . | TRBJ2-1 | many | TRBV20-1
TGTGCCAGCAGCTTAACCAGGGAGAACACCGGGGAGCTGTTTTTT | CASSLTRENTGELFF | . | TRBJ2-2 | . | TRBV7-2
TGCAGTGCTAGATCTGCTAGCGGGAGGGATGAAGATACGCAGTATTTT | CSARSASGRDEDTQYF | TRBD2 | TRBJ2-3 | few | TRBV20-1
TGTGCCAGCAGTTCCCGGGGACTACTACCGAATGGCTACACCTTC | CASSSRGLLPNGYTF | . | TRBJ1-2 | . | TRBV12-3/TRBV12-4
TGTGCCAGCAGTTTCTATGGAGGTGGGAGAGAGACCCAGTACTTC | CASSFYGGGRETQYF | . | TRBJ2-5 | . | TRBV12-3/TRBV12-4
TGTGCCAGCAGTTCCAGCGGGAGGACCTACGAGCAGTACTTC | CASSSSGRTYEQYF | TRBD2 | TRBJ2-7 | few | TRBV12-3/TRBV12-4
TGTGCCACCAGTGATTTGCAGGGATCGAACAATGAGCAGTTCTTC | CATSDLQGSNNEQFF | . | TRBJ2-1 | . | TRBV24-1
TGTGCCAGCAGTCCGCCTGGGGTAGGTCAGTTCTTC | CASSPPGVGQFF | . | TRBJ2-1 | . | TRBV12-3/TRBV12-4
TGCAGCGTATTCCGGACAGGGGCCACCGGGGAGCTGTTTTTT | CSVFRTGATGELFF | TRBD1 | TRBJ2-2 | . | TRBV29-1
TGTGCCACCCAGGGACGTATAGGAGAGACCCAGTACTTC | CATQGRIGETQYF | . | TRBJ2-5 | few | TRBV10-3
TGCAGTGCCCAATCCCCAGGGAAAACCGGGGAGCTGTTTTTT | CSAQSPGKTGELFF | . | TRBJ2-2 | . | TRBV20-1
TGTGCCATCAATGCGGGGACAGGTGGTTCCTACGAGCAGTACTTC | CAINAGTGGSYEQYF | TRBD1 | TRBJ2-7 | . | TRBV10-3
TGCGCCAGCAGCCCAAAGGGGCAGGGGTCCTACGAGCAGTACTTC | CASSPKGQGSYEQYF | . | TRBJ2-7 | few | TRBV4-1
TGTGCCAGCAGCTTAACTCAAAGTGTAGCGGGAGTTTTCAATGAGCAGTTCTTC | CASSLTQSVAGVFNEQFF | TRBD2 | TRBJ2-1 | few | TRBV7-3